A selection of T cell receptor beta chains follows, all from one sample in a study of human T cells and chemical hapten exposure. TCRdb passed the RACE reads through MiXCR, listing each CDR3 protein once. This sample yields about 340,000 distinct CDR3 sequences, of which around 6.9% are seen a single time; 8% to 9% belongs to the top ten. The material sequenced was whole blood, taken in connection with sensitization to the hapten diphenylcyclopropenone (DPC). The receptors stem from a woman aged 18-29 years with alopecia areata. Some clones in this sample may be carry-over from other donors' samples. The CDR3 runs from the conserved cysteine through the conserved F or W. The D gene is left open where the match is weak. Clone sizes are given selectively: once, few, many, or a class where the clone is expanded.

clone size: NA
D gene: NA
V gene: TRBV6-6
J gene: TRBJ2-7
CDR3 DNA: TGTGCCAGTCGTAAGGGGGGTTCCTACGAGCAGTACTTC
CDR3 protein: CASRKGGSYEQYF

clone size: many
D gene: TRBD1
V gene: TRBV5-4
J gene: TRBJ1-5
CDR3 DNA: TGTGCCAGCAGCGCGGGACAGGGAGTTGATCAGCCCCAGCATTTT
CDR3 protein: CASSAGQGVDQPQHF

clone size: many
D gene: NA
V gene: TRBV7-9
J gene: TRBJ2-7
CDR3 DNA: TGTGCCAGCAGCTTGGCCGACGAGCAGTACTTC
CDR3 protein: CASSLADEQYF

clone size: many
D gene: TRBD1
V gene: TRBV6-5
J gene: TRBJ2-7
CDR3 DNA: TGTGCCAGCAGTTACGAGGGGACAGGGAGATACGAGCAGTACTTC
CDR3 protein: CASSYEGTGRYEQYF

clone size: few
D gene: NA
V gene: TRBV14
J gene: TRBJ2-2
CDR3 DNA: TGTGCCAGCAGCCGGAGGTCGTACACCGGGGAGCTGTTTTTT
CDR3 protein: CASSRRSYTGELFF

clone size: NA
D gene: NA
V gene: TRBV5-4
J gene: TRBJ2-7
CDR3 DNA: TGTGCCAGCAGCTGGGAAGTAAAGACAGGTGCGGAGCAGTACTTC
CDR3 protein: CASSWEVKTGAEQYF

clone size: few
D gene: NA
V gene: TRBV7-8
J gene: TRBJ1-3
CDR3 DNA: TGTGCCAGCAGCTTATCACGCAGAAACACCATATATTTT
CDR3 protein: CASSLSRRNTIYF

clone size: NA
D gene: TRBD1
V gene: TRBV7-3
J gene: TRBJ1-1
CDR3 DNA: TGTGCCAGCAGCTCAGGCTGGACAGGGAGGAGTTTAACTGAAGCTTTCTTT
CDR3 protein: CASSSGWTGRSLTEAFF

clone size: NA
D gene: TRBD2
V gene: TRBV20-1
J gene: TRBJ2-3
CDR3 DNA: TGCAGTGCTAGCGCTAGCGGATTCACAGATACGCAGTATTTT
CDR3 protein: CSASASGFTDTQYF

clone size: NA
D gene: NA
V gene: TRBV7-2
J gene: TRBJ1-2
CDR3 DNA: TGTGCCAGCAGCTCCCCGGGAGCTGATATGGGTGGCTACACCTTC
CDR3 protein: CASSSPGADMGGYTF

clone size: few
D gene: NA
V gene: TRBV20-1
J gene: TRBJ1-1
CDR3 DNA: TGCAGTGCTTCCGGACAGAACACTGAAGCTTTCTTT
CDR3 protein: CSASGQNTEAFF

clone size: few
D gene: NA
V gene: TRBV28
J gene: TRBJ2-5
CDR3 DNA: TGTGCCAGCAGTGACAGCTCAGAGACCCAGTACTTC
CDR3 protein: CASSDSSETQYF

clone size: few
D gene: TRBD1
V gene: TRBV7-3
J gene: TRBJ2-1
CDR3 DNA: TGTGCCAGCAGCTTACGGGACAGGGTAGGCGATGAGCAGTTCTTC
CDR3 protein: CASSLRDRVGDEQFF

clone size: many
D gene: NA
V gene: TRBV5-1
J gene: TRBJ2-1
CDR3 DNA: TGCGCCAGCAGCTGGCAAGATCTTCTCGATGAGCAGTTCTTC
CDR3 protein: CASSWQDLLDEQFF

clone size: few
D gene: NA
V gene: TRBV6-6
J gene: TRBJ1-2
CDR3 DNA: TGTGCCAGCAGCTCCGGGACCGAATATGGCTACACCTTC
CDR3 protein: CASSSGTEYGYTF

clone size: many
D gene: TRBD2
V gene: TRBV7-3
J gene: TRBJ2-1
CDR3 DNA: TGTGCCAGCAGCTTAAAGTTTAGCGGGGGACTGTGGGTGTACAATGAGCAGTTCTTC
CDR3 protein: CASSLKFSGGLWVYNEQFF

clone size: many
D gene: NA
V gene: TRBV5-1
J gene: TRBJ1-1
CDR3 DNA: TGCGCCAGCAGGATGGACAGCACAGACACTGAAGCTTTCTTT
CDR3 protein: CASRMDSTDTEAFF

clone size: many
D gene: NA
V gene: TRBV4-2
J gene: TRBJ2-3
CDR3 DNA: TGTGCCAGCAGCCCTAGACCGGGCTACGGGTCAGATACGCAGTATTTT
CDR3 protein: CASSPRPGYGSDTQYF

clone size: few
D gene: NA
V gene: TRBV15
J gene: TRBJ2-2
CDR3 DNA: TGTGCCACCAGCAGCCCCGCTCCCGGGGGCACCGGGGAGCTGTTTTTT
CDR3 protein: CATSSPAPGGTGELFF

clone size: many
D gene: NA
V gene: TRBV24-1
J gene: TRBJ2-3
CDR3 DNA: TGTGCCACCAGTGCGCGGGTCACAGATACGCAGTATTTT
CDR3 protein: CATSARVTDTQYF

clone size: NA
D gene: NA
V gene: TRBV7-8
J gene: TRBJ1-4
CDR3 DNA: TGTGCCAGCAGCTTGGGCAGGGTTGCAACTAATGAAAAACTGTTTTTT
CDR3 protein: CASSLGRVATNEKLFF

clone size: few
D gene: NA
V gene: TRBV20-1
J gene: TRBJ1-3
CDR3 DNA: TGCAGTGCGGGGGACCACCACAGGGGAAACACCATATATTTT
CDR3 protein: CSAGDHHRGNTIYF

clone size: many
D gene: TRBD1
V gene: TRBV9
J gene: TRBJ1-5
CDR3 DNA: TGTGCCAGCAGCCCCCTGGACAGGGTTCTGCCTCAGCCCCAGCATTTT
CDR3 protein: CASSPLDRVLPQPQHF

clone size: many
D gene: NA
V gene: TRBV5-1
J gene: TRBJ1-1
CDR3 DNA: TGCGCCAGCAGCTCCCGGACAGCGAACACTGAAGCTTTCTTT
CDR3 protein: CASSSRTANTEAFF

clone size: few
D gene: NA
V gene: TRBV4-1
J gene: TRBJ2-1
CDR3 DNA: TGCGCCAGCAGCCCGGAGGACGGACGATACAATGAGCAGTTCTTC
CDR3 protein: CASSPEDGRYNEQFF

clone size: NA
D gene: NA
V gene: TRBV5-6
J gene: TRBJ1-1
CDR3 DNA: TGTGCCAGCACTAAACAGGGTGCCACTGAAGCTTTCTTT
CDR3 protein: CASTKQGATEAFF

clone size: NA
D gene: NA
V gene: TRBV4-1
J gene: TRBJ2-6
CDR3 DNA: TGCGCCAGCAGCCAGGCTCAGGCTGGGGCCAACGTCCTGACTTTC
CDR3 protein: CASSQAQAGANVLTF

clone size: NA
D gene: NA
V gene: TRBV28
J gene: TRBJ1-3
CDR3 DNA: TGTGCCAGCAGTCGTAAGCGGCGCCGAGGAAACACCATATATTTT
CDR3 protein: CASSRKRRRGNTIYF

clone size: few
D gene: TRBD1
V gene: TRBV5-1
J gene: TRBJ1-2
CDR3 DNA: TGCGCCAGCAGCTTGGATTTTAGTGTTGGGACAGGGCTTAACTATGGCTACACCTTC
CDR3 protein: CASSLDFSVGTGLNYGYTF

clone size: many
D gene: NA
V gene: TRBV20-1
J gene: TRBJ2-7
CDR3 DNA: TGCAGTGCTAGAGGGACAGTTAACTACGAGCAGTACTTC
CDR3 protein: CSARGTVNYEQYF

clone size: NA
D gene: NA
V gene: TRBV7-2
J gene: TRBJ1-5
CDR3 DNA: TGTGCCAGCAGCCAAAGGGCGGGCGATCAGCCCCAGCATTTT
CDR3 protein: CASSQRAGDQPQHF

clone size: NA
D gene: NA
V gene: TRBV27
J gene: TRBJ2-3
CDR3 DNA: TGTGCCAGCAGTTTTTACTACGGCTCCACAGATACGCAGTATTTT
CDR3 protein: CASSFYYGSTDTQYF

clone size: many
D gene: TRBD2
V gene: TRBV29-1
J gene: TRBJ2-3
CDR3 DNA: TGCAGCGTTGGATGGGCTAGCGGGGCTCTGGGAAACACAGATACGCAGTATTTT
CDR3 protein: CSVGWASGALGNTDTQYF

clone size: few
D gene: NA
V gene: TRBV7-3
J gene: TRBJ1-6
CDR3 DNA: TGTGCCAGCAGCTTAAGTGCTAGCTTGAATTCACCCCTCCACTTT
CDR3 protein: CASSLSASLNSPLHF

clone size: NA
D gene: TRBD1
V gene: TRBV20-1
J gene: TRBJ2-5
CDR3 DNA: TGCAGTGCTAGTAGACAGGGGCTGATTGAGACCCAGTACTTC
CDR3 protein: CSASRQGLIETQYF

clone size: many
D gene: NA
V gene: TRBV12-3/TRBV12-4
J gene: TRBJ1-4
CDR3 DNA: TGTGCCAGCAGTCCCCAATCAGGGCTATCTGCAAAACTGTTTTTT
CDR3 protein: CASSPQSGLSAKLFF

clone size: few
D gene: NA
V gene: TRBV18
J gene: TRBJ2-3
CDR3 DNA: TGTGCCAGCTCACCACAACGGGGGGCGGATACGCAGTATTTT
CDR3 protein: CASSPQRGADTQYF

clone size: NA
D gene: NA
V gene: TRBV4-3
J gene: TRBJ1-1
CDR3 DNA: TGCGCCAGCAGCCAAGATCTTGTACGGGAGTTGAACACTGAAGCTTTCTTT
CDR3 protein: CASSQDLVRELNTEAFF

clone size: many
D gene: NA
V gene: TRBV3-1
J gene: TRBJ2-6
CDR3 DNA: TGTGCCAGCAGCCGACAGGGGGCCAACGTCCTGACTTTC
CDR3 protein: CASSRQGANVLTF

clone size: NA
D gene: NA
V gene: TRBV5-1
J gene: TRBJ1-1
CDR3 DNA: TGCGCCAGCAGCTTTGAGAACACTGAAGCTTTCTTT
CDR3 protein: CASSFENTEAFF

clone size: few
D gene: NA
V gene: TRBV6-5
J gene: TRBJ2-2
CDR3 DNA: TGTGCCAGCAGTTACTCGAGCGCGGGGTCGAACACCGGGGAGCTGTTTTTT
CDR3 protein: CASSYSSAGSNTGELFF

clone size: NA
D gene: NA
V gene: TRBV11-2
J gene: TRBJ2-1
CDR3 DNA: TGTGCCAGCAGCTTCCAGGGGGGGTCCTACAATGAGCAGTTCTTC
CDR3 protein: CASSFQGGSYNEQFF

clone size: NA
D gene: TRBD1
V gene: TRBV29-1
J gene: TRBJ2-7
CDR3 DNA: TGCAGCGTGGGGACAGACCTCTGGGAGCAGTACTTC
CDR3 protein: CSVGTDLWEQYF

clone size: few
D gene: NA
V gene: TRBV7-2
J gene: TRBJ2-3
CDR3 DNA: TGTGCCAGCAGCTTTCGGGGGCCAGGAGATACGCAGTATTTT
CDR3 protein: CASSFRGPGDTQYF

clone size: many
D gene: NA
V gene: TRBV7-2
J gene: TRBJ2-3
CDR3 DNA: TGTGCCAGCACCGGGGGGCGACCGGGAGATACGCAGTATTTT
CDR3 protein: CASTGGRPGDTQYF

clone size: few
D gene: NA
V gene: TRBV7-2
J gene: TRBJ2-1
CDR3 DNA: TGTGCCAGCAGCTGGCTTTTGGCCTCCCCAGGTTTCAATGAGCAGTTCTTC
CDR3 protein: CASSWLLASPGFNEQFF

clone size: few
D gene: TRBD2
V gene: TRBV7-6
J gene: TRBJ2-1
CDR3 DNA: TGTGCCAGCAGGGTAGCGGGGCCCAACAATGAGCAGTTCTTC
CDR3 protein: CASRVAGPNNEQFF

clone size: many
D gene: NA
V gene: TRBV29-1
J gene: TRBJ2-3
CDR3 DNA: TGCAGCGTTGACGGGCCAGGAGGCACAGATACGCAGTATTTT
CDR3 protein: CSVDGPGGTDTQYF

clone size: many
D gene: NA
V gene: TRBV19
J gene: TRBJ2-2
CDR3 DNA: TGTGCCAGTAGTATACAGTGGCCCGCCGGGGAGCTGTTTTTT
CDR3 protein: CASSIQWPAGELFF

clone size: few
D gene: NA
V gene: TRBV4-1
J gene: TRBJ2-5
CDR3 DNA: TGCGCCAGCAGCCAAGATCCCAGTCAAGAGACCCAGTACTTC
CDR3 protein: CASSQDPSQETQYF

clone size: many
D gene: TRBD2
V gene: TRBV6-1
J gene: TRBJ2-3
CDR3 DNA: TGTGCCAGCAGTGAAGGGGCGGGGGAAGCAGATACGCAGTATTTT
CDR3 protein: CASSEGAGEADTQYF

clone size: NA
D gene: NA
V gene: TRBV28
J gene: TRBJ1-5
CDR3 DNA: TGTGCCAGCGGAAGTCCCCAGGGGTCGGGTCAGCCCCAGCATTTT
CDR3 protein: CASGSPQGSGQPQHF

clone size: NA
D gene: NA
V gene: TRBV9
J gene: TRBJ1-3
CDR3 DNA: TGTGCCAGCAGCGTCAGAGACAGCTCTGGAAACACCATATATTTT
CDR3 protein: CASSVRDSSGNTIYF

clone size: few
D gene: NA
V gene: TRBV2
J gene: TRBJ2-4
CDR3 DNA: TGTGCCAGCAGCCTAAATGGGGAAGTTCAGTACTTC
CDR3 protein: CASSLNGEVQYF

clone size: NA
D gene: NA
V gene: TRBV10-3
J gene: TRBJ1-1
CDR3 DNA: TGTGCCATCAGTGAGCCCACAGGGAGTAGAGCTTTCTTT
CDR3 protein: CAISEPTGSRAFF

clone size: NA
D gene: NA
V gene: TRBV7-9
J gene: TRBJ1-2
CDR3 DNA: TGTGCCAGCAGCAGGGAAAGGGGAGGCTACACCTTC
CDR3 protein: CASSRERGGYTF

clone size: NA
D gene: NA
V gene: TRBV10-3
J gene: TRBJ2-3
CDR3 DNA: TGTGCCATCAAAGGGGCCTTGAACACAGATACGCAGTATTTT
CDR3 protein: CAIKGALNTDTQYF

clone size: few
D gene: NA
V gene: TRBV13
J gene: TRBJ1-4
CDR3 DNA: TGTGCCAGCAGCCCGCGGACCGATTATAATGAAAAACTGTTTTTT
CDR3 protein: CASSPRTDYNEKLFF

clone size: few
D gene: NA
V gene: TRBV4-2
J gene: TRBJ1-4
CDR3 DNA: TGTGCCAGCAGCCAAGACCAGGGTGGAGGGACTAATGAAAAACTGTTTTTT
CDR3 protein: CASSQDQGGGTNEKLFF